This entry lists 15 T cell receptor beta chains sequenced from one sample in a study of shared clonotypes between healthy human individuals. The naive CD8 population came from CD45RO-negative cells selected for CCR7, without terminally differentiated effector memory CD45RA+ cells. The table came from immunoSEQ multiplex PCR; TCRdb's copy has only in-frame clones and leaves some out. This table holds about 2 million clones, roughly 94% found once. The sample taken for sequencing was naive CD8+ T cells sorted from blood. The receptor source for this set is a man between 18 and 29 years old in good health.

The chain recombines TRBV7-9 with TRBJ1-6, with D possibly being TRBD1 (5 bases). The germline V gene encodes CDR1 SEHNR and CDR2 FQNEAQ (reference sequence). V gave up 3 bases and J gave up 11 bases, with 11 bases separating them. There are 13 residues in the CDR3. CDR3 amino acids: CASSLSGQPPLHF. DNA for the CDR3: TGTGCCAGCAGCTTGTCCGGACAACCACCCCTCCACTTT. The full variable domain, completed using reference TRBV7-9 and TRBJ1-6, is DTGVSQNPRHKITKRGQNVTFRCDPISEHNRLYWYRQTLGQGPEFLTYFQNEAQLEKSRLLSDRFSAERPKGSFSTLEIQRTEQGDSAMYLCASSLSGQPPLHFGNGTRLTVT.

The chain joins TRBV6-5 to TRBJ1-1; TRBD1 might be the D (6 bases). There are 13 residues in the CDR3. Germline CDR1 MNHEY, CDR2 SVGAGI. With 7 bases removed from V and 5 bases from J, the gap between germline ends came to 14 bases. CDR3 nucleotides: TGTGCCAGCACGGGGGCTTCGTGGACTGAAGCTTTCTTT. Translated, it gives CASTGASWTEAFF.

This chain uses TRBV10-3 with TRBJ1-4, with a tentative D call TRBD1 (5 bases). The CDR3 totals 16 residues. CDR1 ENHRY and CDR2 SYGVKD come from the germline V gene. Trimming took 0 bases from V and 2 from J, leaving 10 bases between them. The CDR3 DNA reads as TGTGCCATCAGTGAGTCGTGGGGGAGGACTAATGAAAAACTGTTTTTT. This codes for CAISESWGRTNEKLFF.

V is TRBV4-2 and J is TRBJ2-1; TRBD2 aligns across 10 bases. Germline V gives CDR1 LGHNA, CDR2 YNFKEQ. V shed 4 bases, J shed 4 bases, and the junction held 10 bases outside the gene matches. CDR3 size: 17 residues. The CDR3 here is CASSPLLAGSGYNEQFF. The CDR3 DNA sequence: TGTGCCAGCAGCCCATTACTAGCGGGGAGCGGGTACAATGAGCAGTTCTTC.

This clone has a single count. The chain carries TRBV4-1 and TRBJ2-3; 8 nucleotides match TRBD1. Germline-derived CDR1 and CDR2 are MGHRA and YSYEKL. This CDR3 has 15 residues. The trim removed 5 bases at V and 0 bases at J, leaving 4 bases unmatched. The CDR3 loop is CASSDRDRSTDTQYF. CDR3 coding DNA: TGCGCCAGCAGCGACCGGGACAGGAGCACAGATACGCAGTATTTT.

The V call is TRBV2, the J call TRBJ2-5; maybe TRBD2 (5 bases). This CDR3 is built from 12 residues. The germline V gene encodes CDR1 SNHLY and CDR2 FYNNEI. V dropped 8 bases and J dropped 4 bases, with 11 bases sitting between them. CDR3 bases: TGTGCCAGCCTGGCCGGGGTAGAGACCCAGTACTTC. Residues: CASLAGVETQYF.

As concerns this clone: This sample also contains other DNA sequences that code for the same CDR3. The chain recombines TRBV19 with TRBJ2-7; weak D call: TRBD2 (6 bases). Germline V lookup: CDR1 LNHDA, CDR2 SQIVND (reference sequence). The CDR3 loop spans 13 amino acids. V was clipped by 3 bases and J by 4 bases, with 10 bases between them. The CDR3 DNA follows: TGTGCCAGTAGTATTGCGACTAGTTACGAGCAGTACTTC. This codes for CASSIATSYEQYF.

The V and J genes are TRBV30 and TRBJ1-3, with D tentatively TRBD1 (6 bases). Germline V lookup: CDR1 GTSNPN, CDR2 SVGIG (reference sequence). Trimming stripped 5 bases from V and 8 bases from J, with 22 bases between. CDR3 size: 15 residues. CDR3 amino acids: CAWLGRTVAEDTIYF. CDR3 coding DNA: TGTGCCTGGCTTGGAAGGACAGTCGCTGAGGACACCATATATTTT.

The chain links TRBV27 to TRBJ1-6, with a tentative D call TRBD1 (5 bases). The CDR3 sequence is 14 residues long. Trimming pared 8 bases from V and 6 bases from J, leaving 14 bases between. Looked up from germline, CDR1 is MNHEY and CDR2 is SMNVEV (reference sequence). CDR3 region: CASPKRGCNSPLHF. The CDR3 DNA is TGTGCCAGCCCCAAACGGGGCTGTAATTCACCCCTCCACTTT.

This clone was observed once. Here the CDR3 DNA reads TGCGCCAGCAGCCCAGGTGGGGGGGGCCCCTACGAGCAGTACTTC. It specifies CASSPGGGGPYEQYF. V usage is TRBV4-1 and J usage is TRBJ2-7; a possible D gene is TRBD2 (7 bases). Germline CDR1 and CDR2: MGHRA and YSYEKL. Trimming cost V 4 bases and J 2 bases, with 15 bases left between them. The CDR3 has 15 residues.

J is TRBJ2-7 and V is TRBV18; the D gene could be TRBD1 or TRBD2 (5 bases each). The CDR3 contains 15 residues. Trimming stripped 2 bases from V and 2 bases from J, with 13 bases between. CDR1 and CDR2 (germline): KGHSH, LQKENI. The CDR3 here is CASSPVGTGAYEQYF. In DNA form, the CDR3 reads TGTGCCAGCTCACCAGTCGGGACGGGTGCCTACGAGCAGTACTTC.

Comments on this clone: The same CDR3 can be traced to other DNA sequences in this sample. For the CDR3, the DNA is TGTGCCAGCAGCTTACCGGGACCCTCCTACGAGCAGTACTTC. This codes for CASSLPGPSYEQYF. The chain is built from TRBV7-9 and TRBJ2-7; D may correspond to TRBD1 or TRBD2 (5 bases each). V lost 2 bases, J lost 0 bases, and 8 bases lay in between. This CDR3 is 14 amino acids long. Germline assignment: CDR1 SEHNR and CDR2 FQNEAQ (reference sequence).

This CDR3 reads CAWDRGGNQPQHF. The DNA of the CDR3 is TGTGCCTGGGACAGGGGAGGCAATCAGCCCCAGCATTTT. The rearrangement uses TRBV30 and TRBJ1-5, with 8 positions matching TRBD1. J gave up 2 bases and V 5 bases, and 2 bases lay outside the gene matches. The CDR3 spans 13 residues. Germline V gene data show CDR1 as GTSNPN and CDR2 as SVGIG (reference sequence).

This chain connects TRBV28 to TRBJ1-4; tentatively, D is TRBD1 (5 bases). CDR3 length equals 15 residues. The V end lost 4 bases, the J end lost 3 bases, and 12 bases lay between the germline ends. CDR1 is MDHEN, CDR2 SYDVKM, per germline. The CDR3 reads CASSSGREANEKLFF. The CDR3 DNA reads TGTGCCAGCAGTTCGGGCAGGGAGGCTAATGAAAAACTGTTTTTT.

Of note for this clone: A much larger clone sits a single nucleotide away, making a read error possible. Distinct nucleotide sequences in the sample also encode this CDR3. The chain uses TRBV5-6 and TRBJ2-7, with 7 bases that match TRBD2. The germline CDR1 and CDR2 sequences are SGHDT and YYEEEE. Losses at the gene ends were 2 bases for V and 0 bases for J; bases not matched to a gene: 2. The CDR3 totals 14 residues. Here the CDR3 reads CASSLGGSSYEQYF. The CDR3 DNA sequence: TGTGCCAGCAGCTTAGGCGGGAGCTCCTACGAGCAGTACTTC. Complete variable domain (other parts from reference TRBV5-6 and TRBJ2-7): DAGVTQSPTHLIKTRGQQVTLRCSPKSGHDTVSWYQQALGQGPQFIFQYYEEEERQRGNFPDRFSGHQFPNYSSELNVNALLLGDSALYLCASSLGGSSYEQYFGPGTRLTVT.